This T cell receptor beta chain was obtained from a study of cytomegalovirus exposure and HLA in healthy donors (dated by TCRdb to the late 2010s). As for the study more broadly: According to an earlier analysis of 450 to 650 of the donors, roughly 180 million T cells yielded some 110 million unique TCR beta sequences and more than 250 Gb of sequence data. An early release covering just under 650 HLA-typed donors comprised approximately 290 gigabases of sequencing data and around 80 million unique TCR sequences. Of the 398 genotyped donors, 81% fell in the genetic ancestry cluster associated with self-reported Caucasian donors. The study was designed to test whether signatures of past pathogen exposure could be identified by cataloging public T cell receptors. The study used immunosequencing to profile the T cell repertoires of 666 subjects and linked those repertoires to cytomegalovirus serostatus. Besides the first cohort of roughly 640 subjects, a separate validation cohort made up of roughly 130 different subjects was used. To predict cytomegalovirus infection status, the study brought together high-throughput TCR immunosequencing, statistical association of individual TCRs with disease status, and machine learning. A later analysis re-analyzed previously published TCR beta repertoires from about 600 donors and added high-resolution HLA genotyping to study TCR occurrence patterns. In the later analysis, no new phenotypic data were used to find candidate immune exposures; instead, reliance was placed on TCR beta sequences and their occurrence across donors. An earlier analysis of 500 to 750 of the donors applied high-throughput TCR beta sequencing to assess whether each TCR beta V gene segment acted as functional or pseudogenic. Donor age, sex, ethnicity and CMV serostatus were collected together with the repertoire data. A later genetic analysis took genome-wide SNP genotypes for 398 of the 666 donors and used that subset as a discovery cohort. All discovery cohort repertoires had been generated on a single sequencing platform. HLA typing covered class I and class II loci at four-digit resolution. Typing coverage differed by locus: A, B, C, DRB1 and DQB1 were typed in about 620-630 donors, DQA1 in about 510, DPA1 in around 600, and DPB1 in around 440. A few DR-DQ haplotypes were treated as single units for association and clustering because of strong linkage in the cohort. Among roughly 400 genotyped donors of the cohort, an average of approximately 230,000 unique TCR beta nucleotide sequences were sequenced per donor, roughly 20% of them non-productive.

Overall study outcomes, separate from this receptor: Most CMV-associated TCR beta chains appeared to be HLA-restricted in a later analysis, and the HLA associations seemed to be driven largely by CMV exposure. In the study, 150 to 200 TCR beta chains were listed as associated with cytomegalovirus. In this cohort, only TCR beta chains were sequenced, and detectable features were limited by the absence of alpha or paired-chain data. A later genetic analysis reported fewer N-insertions in productive TCRs among donors in an Asian-associated ancestry cluster than the roughly 620-donor mean. Immune exposure information for the cohort was limited to CMV serostatus. The 87-base-pair reads could not distinguish some IMGT-functional V segments, including TRBV6-2 and TRBV6-3, so those segments were excluded. The authors suggested that the approach could potentially be generalized to other disease states and immunological phenotypes. Because counts were too low, approximately 18 rarely observed V segments, including chromosome 9 orphons, were excluded from the earlier analysis of several hundred of the donors. Several of the top co-occurrence clusters appeared to be linked to parvovirus B19, influenza, CMV and Epstein-Barr virus, according to a later analysis. Correlated functional status among segregating V segments might be attributable to linkage disequilibrium, but an unknown experimental factor could not be ruled out. An earlier analysis of 587 of the donors showed that most TCR beta V segments appeared in productive rearrangements either about 90% or about 30% of the time, which broadly matched IMGT annotations. A later analysis found that HLA-associated TCR beta chains were more clonally expanded and had lower generation probabilities than equally common non-associated chains. A cluster of highly shared sequence variants was judged likely to represent a technical artifact of the sequencing pipeline. When HLA alleles, especially DR and DQ, strongly co-occurred, TCR associations were difficult to assign to individual alleles. Because HLA typing was missing for some donors at each locus, association tests included only the typed subset. A few of the identified cytomegalovirus-associated TCR beta chains were confirmed in vitro to be specific for cytomegalovirus antigens. Presence/absence analyses assumed roughly uniform sequencing depth across donors, an assumption that may not hold. A later analysis found that TCR association rates varied across HLA loci, with DRB1 alleles showing the most associated TCRs and HLA-C alleles the fewest. A further reported finding was that TCR beta sequences accurately predicted the HLA-A and HLA-B alleles for most subjects in the first cohort. At a false discovery rate of 0.05, a later analysis linked under 20,000 TCR beta sequences to specific HLA alleles. Across donors, most TCR sequences were observed very rarely, whereas some public TCRs were present in many individuals. The classifier was reported to diagnose cytomegalovirus status with high specificity and sensitivity in both the original cohort and the validation cohort. V-gene and J-gene trimming of TCR beta chains was associated with a missense DCLRE1C variant in a later genetic analysis, and the association was replicated in an independent cohort.

About this clone: Its antigen has not been determined. Nothing much larger sits one base from this clone, and base qualities are not available.

Library creation used the immunoSEQ multiplex PCR assay. The multiplex PCR relied on a mix of 60 forward primers for TCR Vbeta segments and 13 reverse primers for TCR Jbeta segments. A multiplex PCR assay on genomic DNA amplified the CDR3 region of rearranged TCR beta genes. The Illumina HiSeq System was used to sequence the amplified TCR beta libraries as 87-base-pair reads. In the source study's methods: In a later analysis, roughly 80 million unique TCR beta chains were counted across the roughly 670 repertoires, and approximately 11 million of these chains were shared by at least two donors. Raw reads were error-corrected and collapsed into unique sequences with a nearest-neighbor algorithm that merged closely related sequences to remove PCR and sequencing errors. Alignment of CDR3 sequences to IMGT reference sequences was used to assign V, D and J gene segments. Each retained sequence needed at least a six-nucleotide match to both a V gene segment and a J gene segment. A rearrangement was called productive if the CDR3 had no stop codons and remained in frame with V and J, and every other rearrangement was called non-productive. Following IMGT convention, CDR3 was defined as the stretch from the second conserved V-encoded cysteine up to the conserved J-encoded phenylalanine. The earlier analysis of about 610 of the donors excluded any sequence lacking an unambiguous match to a single V gene segment. In an earlier analysis of approximately 560 of the donors, a V segment was called functional when productive rearrangements were above 56.7%, and segregating when the standard deviation between donors exceeded 5%. A statistical classification framework was developed to diagnose cytomegalovirus status using the catalog of TCR beta chain sequences. A later analysis assigned V and J genes by comparing TCR nucleotide sequences with IMGT/GENE-DB human TR gene sequences. A later analysis assigned CDR3 sequences and most-parsimonious VDJ recombination scenarios with the TCRdist pipeline. A later analysis defined each TCR beta chain by its CDR3 amino acid sequence plus V-gene family, and excluded reads lacking a unique V-gene family. As a way to deal with suspected cross-contamination and a sequencing artifact, a later analysis dropped 500 to 700 nucleotide sequences that were highly shared and had low generation probability. In a later analysis, a clonal expansion index for each public chain was calculated from normalized within-repertoire ranks of inferred template counts. Generation probabilities in a later analysis came from a VDJ recombination model fitted to out-of-frame rearrangements, and those results were checked against IGoR. In a later analysis, hypergeometric tests were used to score TCR-TCR, TCR-HLA and TCR-CMV co-occurrence, with a repertoire-size bias correction applied to TCR pairs. False discovery rates were estimated in a later analysis by permuting HLA or CMV assignments 20 times. In a later analysis, co-occurring TCRs were grouped using DBSCAN, with TCRdist sequence similarity added in when clustering inside HLA-allele-positive subsets. Repertoires with fewer than 30,000 or more than 120,000 public chains, plus five repertoires with anomalous nucleotide sharing, were excluded from co-occurrence clustering. In TCRdb, the immuneACCESS table is reduced to in-frame sequences with V and J assigned. These tables do not hold every clone; where another copy was compared, an unresolved V gene accounts for under half, and the others remain unexplained. D and trimming come from the DNA, and the V and J calls and clone size come from that table. This sample lists 100,000 to 150,000 clones; 78% were detected once. Around 1.9% of the sample lies in the top ten.

The CDR3 goes from the cysteine to the phenylalanine over 15 residues. Here the CDR3 DNA is all that survives: 45 bases in frame from base 1. From a lookup of the germline V gene, CDR1 and CDR2 are SGHTA and FQGTGA. V is cut back by 5 bases and J by 6 bases, with 8 bases in the junction unmatched. The cohort comprised some 730 healthy bone marrow donors. At the time of sampling, all cohort members were nominally healthy, though unrecorded immune exposures were likely present. The donor was CMV seronegative and was included in the group of several hundred seronegative cohort members. A peripheral blood sample was provided by each donor, and peripheral blood mononuclear cells were used for TCR beta sequencing. The Qiagen DNeasy Blood Extraction Kit was used to extract genomic DNA from the blood cell samples.

Material: PBMCs. The source of this sequence is a woman aged 40 to 49 in good health and CMV-seronegative. The chain is assembled from TRBV7-3 and TRBJ2-7, and TRBD2 aligns with 12 junction nucleotides. The DNA is TGTGCCAGCAGCATCCGACTAGCGGGAGCGGGCGAGCAGTACTTC. This encodes CASSIRLAGAGEQYF. The entire variable domain, with the stretches around the CDR3 drawn from the reference TRBV7-3 and TRBJ2-7 proteins, is GAGVSQTPSNKVTEKGKYVELRCDPISGHTALYWYRQSLGQGPEFLIYFQGTGAADDSGLPNDRFFAVRPEGSVSTLKIQRTERGDSAVYLCASSIRLAGAGEQYFGPGTRLTVT.